This T cell receptor beta chain is drawn from a study of siplizumab effects on memory and regulatory T cells. Germline-derived CDR1 and CDR2 are MNHEY and SMNVEV (reference sequence). V was cut by 6 bases and J by 4 bases, with 15 bases left in between. The CDR3 consists of 14 residues. The study's findings and limits: Siplizumab led to significantly less abundant alloreactive sequences that could be traced back to unstimulated CD4+ memory cells.

TCRdb keeps only in-frame clones here, not all; method: immunoSEQ multiplex PCR. The table has some 100,000 clones, 93% seen once. Details on this clone: What it binds is unknown.

The sample comprised non-Treg CD4+ T cells sorted from blood. The chain has TRBV27 and TRBJ2-5; D possibly corresponds to TRBD1 (8 bases). This TCR was recovered from a human donor in good health. CDR3 in amino acids: CASRRTGRGETQYF. The CDR3 bases are TGTGCCAGCAGGAGGACAGGGAGGGGAGAGACCCAGTACTTC.